The 32 T cell receptor beta chains reported below all come from one sample, sequenced in a study of CD8 T cells in Susac syndrome. Random hexamers were used to reverse transcribe an amount of roughly 0.5 to 1 ug RNA. TCRdb used MiXCR to reprocess the immunoSEQ multiplex PCR reads, holding one entry per CDR3 protein. The sample lists approximately 140,000 distinct CDR3 sequences, 94% seen once, with approximately 0.3% in the top ten. The sequenced sample was CD8+ T cells from PBMCs. These receptor sequences come from a human donor in good health.

The chain couples TRBV6-5 to TRBJ2-1; 15 bases fit TRBD2. The CDR3 spans 14 residues. V lost 0 bases, J lost 14 bases, and 2 bases stayed unmatched. Germline V gene data show CDR1 as MNHEY and CDR2 as SVGAGI. The CDR3, as DNA: TGTGCCAGCAGTTACTCCGGGACTAGCGGGAGGAAGTTCTTC. Translating it yields CASSYSGTSGRKFF.

On this clonotype: At one end the junction does not follow the germline gene, possibly because of a read error. The genes are TRBV29-1 and TRBJ2-1; D is perhaps TRBD2 (5 bases). The CDR3 sequence is 11 residues long. Looked up from germline, CDR1 is SQVTM and CDR2 is ANQGSEA. CDR3 DNA sequence: TGCAGCTGCGGGTCCTCCAATGAGCAGTTCTTC. Amino acid sequence: CSCGSSNEQFF.

V and J are TRBV18 and TRBJ2-2; TRBD2 matches 9 bases. Trimming cost V 3 bases and J 0 bases; bases outside gene matches: 2. CDR3 length equals 16 residues. CDR1 and CDR2 (germline): KGHSH, LQKENI. DNA of the CDR3: TGTGCCAGCTCACCCTCTAGCGGGACGAACACCGGGGAGCTGTTTTTT. Protein: CASSPSSGTNTGELFF.

The chain combines TRBV3-1 with TRBJ2-2, with D tentatively TRBD2 (5 bases). This CDR3 contains 15 residues. Trimming stripped 0 bases from V and 10 bases from J, with 15 bases between. Germline loops: CDR1 LGHDT, CDR2 YNNKEL (reference sequence). CDR3 sequence (DNA): TGTGCCAGCAGCCAAGATGGACTGACCATGGAGGAGCTGTTTTTT. Amino acid sequence: CASSQDGLTMEELFF.

The chain couples TRBV29-1 to TRBJ2-1, with 9 bases aligning to TRBD2. CDR3 length equals 14 residues. The V gene's germline CDR1 is SQVTM and CDR2 ANQGSEA. V was pared by 3 bases and J by 6 bases, with 6 bases of the junction left unmatched. Here the CDR3 DNA reads TGCAGCGTTGAGACTAGCGGAGGGTTCAATGAGCAGTTCTTC. As protein: CSVETSGGFNEQFF.

This clonotype has more than one count but fewer than ten. The chain links TRBV20-1 to TRBJ2-7; 9 bases agree with TRBD1. In germline, CDR1 is DFQATT, CDR2 SNEGSKA (reference sequence). Trimming removed 6 bases from V and 5 bases from J; junction bases left unmatched: 5. This CDR3 is built from 12 residues. The CDR3 region is CSADGTGNEQYF. For the CDR3, the DNA is TGCAGTGCGGATGGGACAGGGAACGAGCAGTACTTC.

Notes on this clonotype: An end of the junction does not agree with germline; a read error may underlie this. The J gene is TRBJ1-2, the V gene TRBV29-1, with D uncertain. The CDR3 is made up of 13 amino acids. The germline gives CDR1 SQVTM, CDR2 ANQGSEA. In DNA, the CDR3 is TGCAGCGCTGAAAGGAATTCTGACTATGGCTACACCTTC. This translates into CSAERNSDYGYTF. The whole variable domain, filled in from reference TRBV29-1 and TRBJ1-2, reads SAVISQKPSRDICQRGTSLTIQCQVDSQVTMMFWYRQQPGQSLTLIATANQGSEATYESGFVIDKFPISRPNLTFSTLTVSNMSPEDSSIYLCSAERNSDYGYTFGSGTRLTVV.

CDR3 nucleotides: TGTGCCAGCAGTTTTGTGGCGGGTACAGATACGCAGTATTTT. This codes for CASSFVAGTDTQYF. The chain recombines TRBV28 with TRBJ2-3; possibly TRBD2 for D (5 bases). The CDR3 runs 14 residues. Germline values: CDR1 MDHEN, CDR2 SYDVKM. Trimming pared 3 bases from V and 3 bases from J, leaving 10 bases between.

This chain links TRBV28 with TRBJ1-1; TRBD1 matches 8 bases. Germline CDR1 reads MDHEN; CDR2 reads SYDVKM. The CDR3 loop spans 14 amino acids. With 6 bases clipped from V and 2 bases from J, the junction kept 5 bases outside the gene matches. CDR3 in DNA: TGTGCCAGCAGCGTGGACAGGGATAACACTGAAGCTTTCTTT. Translation gives CASSVDRDNTEAFF.

Written as DNA, the CDR3 is TGTGCCAGCAGTTCGCAACGGGAGCTCGAGCAGTACTTC. This encodes CASSSQRELEQYF. The V gene is TRBV28, the J gene TRBJ2-7, with D perhaps matching TRBD2 (6 bases). The length of the CDR3 is 13 residues. Trimming pared 4 bases from V and 6 bases from J, leaving 13 bases between. The germline V gene encodes CDR1 MDHEN and CDR2 SYDVKM.

V and J are TRBV3-1 and TRBJ1-2; no clear D gene. Germline-derived CDR1 and CDR2 are LGHDT and YNNKEL (reference sequence). The V gene lost 3 bases and the J gene lost 6 bases, with 20 bases spanning the gap. This CDR3 contains 16 residues. The CDR3 is CASSQASEELSHGYTF. In DNA form, the CDR3 reads TGTGCCAGCAGCCAGGCGAGTGAGGAGCTAAGTCATGGCTACACCTTC.

This rearrangement joins TRBV5-6 to TRBJ2-3; tentative D call: TRBD1 (6 bases). CDR1 SGHDT and CDR2 YYEEEE come from the germline V gene. This CDR3 is built from 14 residues. Trimming removed 7 bases from V and 4 bases from J, with 16 bases in between. The CDR3 protein is CASLPSPGADTQYF. DNA for the CDR3: TGTGCCAGCCTACCTTCTCCAGGGGCAGATACGCAGTATTTT.

The chain employs TRBV29-1 and TRBJ2-1; TRBD2 matches at 8 bases. This CDR3 is 13 amino acids long. CDR1 is SQVTM and CDR2 is ANQGSEA in the germline V gene. After removal of 7 bases from V and 8 bases from J, the junction contained 10 bases not matched to a gene. Here the CDR3 reads CSGRGGIYYEQFF. In nucleotides, the CDR3 is TGCAGCGGTCGGGGGGGCATTTACTATGAGCAGTTCTTC.

This chain links TRBV20-1 with TRBJ2-7; 10 bases agree with TRBD2. V gave up 0 bases and J gave up 6 bases; unmatched junction bases: 8. The V gene's germline CDR1 is DFQATT and CDR2 SNEGSKA (reference sequence). The CDR3 sequence is 15 residues long. CDR3 DNA sequence: TGCAGTGCTAGAGAGTTTTCGACTAGCGGGTCCGAGCAGTACTTC. Translating gives CSAREFSTSGSEQYF.

This clonotype appeared a single time. The V call is TRBV30, the J call TRBJ1-1; D is uncertain. V shed 0 bases and J shed 0 bases, with 8 bases lying between them. Germline V gene sequence: CDR1 GTSNPN, CDR2 SVGIG (reference sequence). There are 14 residues in the CDR3. In DNA form, the CDR3 reads TGTGCCTGGAGTGTAGCCCTCATGAACACTGAAGCTTTCTTT. Protein: CAWSVALMNTEAFF.

V is TRBV27 and J is TRBJ2-3, with D perhaps matching TRBD2 (5 bases). V gave up 0 bases and J gave up 1 base, with 5 bases separating them. This CDR3 is built from 14 residues. Germline assignment: CDR1 MNHEY and CDR2 SMNVEV (reference sequence). Here the CDR3 reads CASSLSRGTDTQYF. The DNA for the CDR3 is TGTGCCAGCAGTTTATCGCGGGGCACAGATACGCAGTATTTT.

The chain links TRBV27 to TRBJ2-5, with 7 bases that match TRBD2. Looked up from germline, CDR1 is MNHEY and CDR2 is SMNVEV (reference sequence). J gave up 4 bases and V 9 bases, and 8 bases lay outside the gene matches. This CDR3 is 13 amino acids long. CDR3 residues: CASGGRALETQYF. Written as DNA, the CDR3 is TGTGCCAGTGGGGGGAGGGCCCTAGAGACCCAGTACTTC.

The rearrangement links TRBV14 to TRBJ2-5, with 10 bases fitting TRBD1. This CDR3 region has 14 residues. J lost 3 bases, V lost 6 bases, and 4 bases had no gene match. From germline, CDR1 is SGHDN and CDR2 FVKESK. Written as DNA, the CDR3 is TGTGCCAGCAGTCGAGGACAGGGGGAAGAGACCCAGTACTTC. This codes for CASSRGQGEETQYF.

The V call is TRBV20-1, the J call TRBJ2-5; TRBD1 aligns across 8 bases. J gave up 0 bases and V 5 bases, and 5 bases lay outside the gene matches. The CDR3 spans 14 residues. Per germline, CDR1 DFQATT and CDR2 SNEGSKA (reference sequence). CDR3 amino acids: CSAGGQGDQETQYF. The CDR3 region has the DNA TGCAGTGCTGGTGGACAGGGCGACCAAGAGACCCAGTACTTC.

V gene TRBV5-1 combines with J gene TRBJ2-1; 10 bases line up with TRBD2. Germline V CDR1 and CDR2: SGHRS, YFSETQ. CDR3 length equals 16 residues. V lost 0 bases, J lost 6 bases, and 6 bases stayed unmatched. The CDR3 here is CASSLDLAGVFNEQFF. In DNA form, the CDR3 reads TGCGCCAGCAGCTTGGATCTAGCGGGGGTCTTCAATGAGCAGTTCTTC.

The genes are TRBV27 and TRBJ1-2; D uncertain. The V end was cut by 3 bases, the J end by 4 bases, with 9 bases between. This CDR3 is built from 13 residues. Germline V lookup: CDR1 MNHEY, CDR2 SMNVEV (reference sequence). Here the CDR3 reads CASSFSGFYGYTF. CDR3 coding DNA: TGTGCCAGCAGTTTTTCGGGGTTCTATGGCTACACCTTC.

V and J are TRBV20-1 and TRBJ2-6, with D possibly matching TRBD1 (6 bases). The CDR3 is 18 residues long. Trimming removed 1 base at V and 0 bases at J, with 16 bases between. The V gene's germline CDR1 is DFQATT and CDR2 SNEGSKA (reference sequence). The CDR3 DNA sequence: TGCAGTGCTAGAGCCCGGGACAAGGTTTTCTCTGGGGCCAACGTCCTGACTTTC. Translation gives CSARARDKVFSGANVLTF.

This clonotype came up once. This chain joins TRBV27 and TRBJ2-1; perhaps D is TRBD1 or TRBD2 (5 bases each). The CDR3 spans 14 residues. Germline V lookup: CDR1 MNHEY, CDR2 SMNVEV (reference sequence). Between the trimmed V and J ends, which lost 0 bases and 6 bases, there was a span of 9 bases. In nucleotides, the CDR3 is TGTGCCAGCAGTTTATCGGACGGGACCAATGAGCAGTTCTTC. This translates into CASSLSDGTNEQFF.

The chain combines TRBV5-1 with TRBJ1-2; 9 bases are shared with TRBD1. Germline-derived CDR1 and CDR2 are SGHRS and YFSETQ. The CDR3 has 13 amino acids. V was clipped by 3 bases and J by 6 bases; unmatched bases: 3. This CDR3 reads CASSYTGGDGYTF. The CDR3 bases are TGCGCCAGCAGCTACACAGGGGGCGATGGCTACACCTTC.

The chain joins TRBV9 to TRBJ1-1; the D is unclear. This CDR3 is 14 amino acids long. V gave up 4 bases and J gave up 4 bases, with 14 bases separating them. CDR1 and CDR2 (germline): SGDLS, YYNGEE. The DNA for the CDR3 is TGTGCCAGCAGCCCTCGGCAGACCGTCACTGAAGCTTTCTTT. Amino acid sequence: CASSPRQTVTEAFF.

J is TRBJ2-7 and V is TRBV7-9; D may be TRBD1 or TRBD2 (5 bases each). This CDR3 contains 14 residues. The germline V gene has CDR1 SEHNR and CDR2 FQNEAQ (reference sequence). V was trimmed by 1 base and J by 6 bases, leaving 13 bases between them. The CDR3 DNA sequence: TGTGCCAGCAGCTTAGAGCAGGGTGGGGGCGAGCAGTACTTC. Its protein product is CASSLEQGGGEQYF.

J is TRBJ2-7 and V is TRBV27; TRBD2 matches 8 bases. Germline-derived CDR1 and CDR2 are MNHEY and SMNVEV (reference sequence). This CDR3 contains 15 residues. The J segment lost 3 bases and the V segment lost 1 base, leaving 5 bases of the junction unmatched. The CDR3 DNA reads as TGTGCCAGCAGTTTATACGCGGGAGGTCTCTACGAGCAGTACTTC. Amino acid sequence: CASSLYAGGLYEQYF.

The V and J genes are TRBV27 and TRBJ2-7; D assignment may be TRBD1 or TRBD2 (6 bases each). Trimming removed 8 bases at V and 0 bases at J, with 17 bases between. Germline V gene lookup returns CDR1 MNHEY and CDR2 SMNVEV (reference sequence). There are 15 residues in the CDR3. CDR3 coding DNA: TGTGCCAGCTGGGGAGGAGGACAGCTCTCCTACGAGCAGTACTTC. It yields the protein CASWGGGQLSYEQYF.

The chain is built from TRBV29-1 and TRBJ1-1; 9 nucleotides match TRBD1. The V gene end was trimmed by 6 bases and the J gene end by 0 bases; junction bases not matched to a gene: 8. The CDR3 totals 15 residues. CDR1 SQVTM and CDR2 ANQGSEA come from the germline V gene. CDR3 region: CSVAGRTGVNTEAFF. CDR3 DNA: TGCAGCGTGGCCGGGCGGACAGGGGTGAACACTGAAGCTTTCTTT. Full variable domain (missing parts from reference TRBV29-1 and TRBJ1-1): SAVISQKPSRDICQRGTSLTIQCQVDSQVTMMFWYRQQPGQSLTLIATANQGSEATYESGFVIDKFPISRPNLTFSTLTVSNMSPEDSSIYLCSVAGRTGVNTEAFFGQGTRLTVV.

The chain joins TRBV3-1 to TRBJ2-3, with D hard to call. Germline CDR1 and CDR2: LGHDT and YNNKEL (reference sequence). V was trimmed by 0 bases and J by 11 bases, leaving 15 bases between them. The CDR3 sequence is 14 residues long. The DNA of the CDR3 is TGTGCCAGCAGCCAAGAAGTTCGAGACTTGAAGCAGTATTTT. It is translated as CASSQEVRDLKQYF.

The genes are TRBV25-1 and TRBJ2-3; D not resolved. Germline-derived CDR1 and CDR2 are MGHDK and SYGVNS. This CDR3 is built from 11 residues. Between the trimmed V and J ends, which lost 5 bases and 8 bases, there was a span of 8 bases. CDR3 bases: TGTGCCAGCAGTAGAGGAACTACGCAGTATTTT. It yields the protein CASSRGTTQYF.

The rearrangement links TRBV2 to TRBJ1-2; D not resolved. This CDR3 is built from 14 residues. Germline loops: CDR1 SNHLY, CDR2 FYNNEI. V shed 7 bases and J shed 6 bases, with 18 bases lying between them. In nucleotides, the CDR3 is TGTGCCAGCAAGGTCGCCGGAAGGTCGCATGGCTACACCTTC. It codes for CASKVAGRSHGYTF.